A single sample gave rise to the 27 T cell receptor beta chains below, sequenced in a study of blood T cell repertoires in COVID-19. Produced via immunoSEQ multiplex PCR; TCRdb's table is partial and in-frame only. The repertoire has about 160,000 clones, around 82% of them found once; the top ten carry roughly 6.4%. Sequencing was carried out using peripheral blood. Receptor source: a woman aged 40 to 50 with COVID-19, enrolled during active disease.

V usage is TRBV3-1 (or the pseudogene TRBV3-2) and J usage is TRBJ2-3, with a possible D match to TRBD2 (6 bases). The CDR3 is made up of 12 amino acids. The V end was cut by 4 bases, the J end by 9 bases, with 11 bases between. Germline CDR1 LGHDT, CDR2 YNNKEL (reference sequence). CDR3 DNA sequence: TGTGCCAGCAGCCCGGGGGTGAGGACGCAGTATTTT. Translation gives CASSPGVRTQYF.

Concerning this clone itself: The junction departs from germline at one end; a sequencing error may be responsible. This chain joins TRBV5-5 and TRBJ2-1; 8 bases line up with TRBD2. CDR3 size: 15 residues. Germline CDR1 is SGHKS and CDR2 is YYEKEE (reference sequence). CDR3 in amino acids: CASSLVIAGINEQFF. The CDR3 DNA sequence: TGTGCCAGCAGTTTGGTAATAGCGGGGATCAATGAGCAGTTCTTC.

This clone appeared a few times. This sequence joins TRBV28 and TRBJ2-3; D ambiguous. The V and J ends lost 5 bases and 8 bases respectively, with 14 bases between them. Germline CDR1 and CDR2: MDHEN and SYDVKM. The CDR3 loop spans 13 amino acids. The CDR3 loop is CASSLTSTFTQYF. Written as DNA, the CDR3 is TGTGCCAGCAGTCTTACCTCGACATTTACGCAGTATTTT.

The rearrangement links TRBV19 to TRBJ1-5; D possibly corresponds to TRBD1 (5 bases). V gave up 6 bases and J gave up 4 bases, with 16 bases separating them. Germline CDR1 and CDR2: LNHDA and SQIVND (reference sequence). There are 15 residues in the CDR3. CDR3 sequence reads: CASSQALAGNQPQHF. As DNA, the CDR3 is TGTGCCAGTAGCCAAGCATTGGCAGGGAATCAGCCCCAGCATTTT.

The rearrangement links TRBV28 to TRBJ1-5; 9 positions agree with TRBD1. The length of the CDR3 is 13 residues. CDR1 and CDR2 (germline): MDHEN, SYDVKM. V shed 8 bases and J 3 bases; nucleotides not matched to a gene: 2. The CDR3 nucleotides are TGTGCCAGCGACAGGGGGGACAATCAGCCCCAGCATTTT. The encoded protein is CASDRGDNQPQHF.

The chain joins TRBV4-1 to TRBJ1-1; D is uncertain. The CDR3 length is 16 residues. Trimming pared 0 bases from V and 3 bases from J, leaving 14 bases between. Germline V gene data show CDR1 as MGHRA and CDR2 as YSYEKL. The CDR3 DNA follows: TGCGCCAGCAGCCAAGATCTGCTGCGGTTGGACACTGAAGCTTTCTTT. Protein product: CASSQDLLRLDTEAFF.

The chain combines TRBV5-5 with TRBJ1-3; D not certain. The ends were cut back, 0 bases at V and 0 bases at J, with 10 bases in the middle. The CDR3 length is 16 residues. In germline, CDR1 is SGHKS, CDR2 YYEKEE (reference sequence). In DNA form, the CDR3 reads TGTGCCAGCAGCTTGGCACCGGCTAGCTCTGGAAACACCATATATTTT. Translating gives CASSLAPASSGNTIYF.

This chain links TRBV5-4 with TRBJ1-5; D may be TRBD1 (6 bases). Germline CDR1 is SGHNT and CDR2 is YYREEE (reference sequence). The CDR3 length is 13 residues. The ends were cut back, 0 bases at V and 6 bases at J, with 7 bases in the middle. DNA of the CDR3: TGTGCCAGCAGCTTGGACAGGGTTCAGCCCCAGCATTTT. Protein: CASSLDRVQPQHF.

The chain combines TRBV7-6 with TRBJ1-3; the match to TRBD1 covers 7 bases. The CDR3 is 16 residues long. Looked up from germline, CDR1 is SGHVS and CDR2 is FNYEAQ. Trimming cost V 5 bases and J 3 bases; bases outside gene matches: 10. CDR3 sequence (DNA): TGTGCCAGCAGCCCTCAGGGGGTGTTTGTTGGAAACACCATATATTTT. It is translated as CASSPQGVFVGNTIYF.

This clone came up a few times. This sequence joins TRBV29-1 and TRBJ1-1; D unclear. Trimming removed 4 bases at V and 2 bases at J, with 11 bases between. Per germline, CDR1 SQVTM and CDR2 ANQGSEA. The CDR3 consists of 13 residues. CDR3 nucleotides: TGCAGCGTTGTCCACAGTGGAAACACTGAAGCTTTCTTT. Protein: CSVVHSGNTEAFF.

This rearrangement joins TRBV2 to TRBJ2-3; 15 bases are shared with TRBD2. The CDR3 is made up of 16 amino acids. Germline V gene data show CDR1 as SNHLY and CDR2 as FYNNEI. V lost 4 bases to trimming and J lost 4 bases; unmatched junction nucleotides: 3. CDR3 sequence reads: CASSGTSGGASDTQYF. The CDR3, as DNA: TGTGCCAGCAGTGGGACTAGCGGGGGGGCCTCAGATACGCAGTATTTT.

The rearrangement joins TRBV4-1 to TRBJ2-5, with D unclear. The CDR3 contains 12 residues. Germline CDR1 is MGHRA and CDR2 is YSYEKL. V lost 0 bases and J lost 7, with 6 bases in between. DNA for the CDR3: TGCGCCAGCAGCCAAGATACTGGGACCCAGTACTTC. This codes for CASSQDTGTQYF.

The J gene is TRBJ2-3, the V gene TRBV11-3; 7 nucleotides align to TRBD1. The CDR3 runs 16 residues. With V trimmed by 6 bases and J by 1 base, 10 bases remained unmatched. Germline assignment: CDR1 SGHNT and CDR2 YENEEA. CDR3 in DNA: TGTGCCAGCAGTCCGACCGGGACAGCGCGCACAGATACGCAGTATTTT. Encoded protein: CASSPTGTARTDTQYF.

This clone occurred once. The chain carries TRBV11-2 and TRBJ2-4, with D tentatively TRBD2 (7 bases). The CDR3 extends over 14 amino acids. The V end lost 5 bases, the J end lost 8 bases, and 16 bases lay between the germline ends. The germline gives CDR1 SGHAT, CDR2 FQNNGV. CDR3 DNA: TGTGCCAGCAGCCCCCAGGGGAGGGTACACATTCAGTACTTC. Translation: CASSPQGRVHIQYF.

The chain couples TRBV19 to TRBJ1-1, with D possibly matching TRBD1 (6 bases). The CDR3 is made up of 13 amino acids. Deletions cut 7 bases from V and 5 bases from J, with 14 bases between. The V gene's germline CDR1 is LNHDA and CDR2 SQIVND (reference sequence). CDR3 DNA sequence: TGTGCCAGTAATGACGGGACACGGACTGAAGCTTTCTTT. This translates into CASNDGTRTEAFF.

Details on this clone: Different DNA sequences within this sample yield the same CDR3. This chain connects TRBV28 to TRBJ1-5; a weak D match, TRBD1 (5 bases). Germline V gene data show CDR1 as MDHEN and CDR2 as SYDVKM. CDR3 length: 14 amino acids. The V gene lost 2 bases and the J gene lost 7 bases, with 12 bases spanning the gap. CDR3 bases: TGTGCCAGCAGTTTAGAAGGGGCGACACAGCCCCAGCATTTT. This sequence encodes CASSLEGATQPQHF.

V is TRBV5-5 and J is TRBJ2-1, with TRBD2 matching 16 bases. The CDR3 covers 19 residues. The V segment lost 4 bases and the J segment 0 bases; nucleotides outside the gene matches: 7. Germline-derived CDR1 and CDR2 are SGHKS and YYEKEE (reference sequence). The CDR3 DNA is TGTGCCAGCAGCCCGGGACTAGCGGGAGGGCGGGACTCCTACAATGAGCAGTTCTTC. This codes for CASSPGLAGGRDSYNEQFF.

The chain uses TRBV29-1 and TRBJ1-2, with D unresolved. The CDR3 runs 13 residues. Trimming removed 2 bases at V and 1 base at J, with 8 bases between. CDR1 and CDR2 (germline): SQVTM, ANQGSEA. This chain's CDR3 is CSVESVLNYGYTF. The CDR3 DNA sequence: TGCAGCGTTGAAAGCGTTCTTAACTATGGCTACACCTTC.

The CDR3 reads CASSEYGTEAFF. CDR3 nucleotide sequence: TGTGCCAGCAGTGAATACGGTACTGAAGCTTTCTTT. The V gene is TRBV25-1, the J gene TRBJ1-1; D is ambiguous. Germline V lookup: CDR1 MGHDK, CDR2 SYGVNS. V was clipped by 0 bases and J by 5 bases, with 4 bases between them. The CDR3 is 12 residues long.

The V gene is TRBV4-1, the J gene TRBJ1-2, with a weak D call TRBD1 (6 bases). The CDR3 consists of 16 residues. The germline CDR1 and CDR2 sequences are MGHRA and YSYEKL. V lost 5 bases and J lost 5, with 21 bases in between. CDR3 residues: CASSLQEADRQYGYTF. As DNA, the CDR3 is TGCGCCAGCAGCTTACAAGAAGCCGACAGGCAGTATGGCTACACCTTC.

This chain joins TRBV19 and TRBJ1-5, with D perhaps TRBD1 (5 bases). CDR1 LNHDA and CDR2 SQIVND come from the germline V gene (reference sequence). The CDR3 totals 13 residues. V lost 11 bases, J lost 0 bases, and 11 bases lay in between. The CDR3 region is CAASTVSNQPQHF. In DNA form, the CDR3 reads TGTGCCGCCTCGACAGTTAGCAATCAGCCCCAGCATTTT.

This chain links TRBV28 with TRBJ2-2; TRBD2 matches at 8 bases. Losses at the gene ends were 5 bases for V and 1 base for J; bases not matched to a gene: 6. The germline CDR1 and CDR2 sequences are MDHEN and SYDVKM. The CDR3 has 16 amino acids. DNA of the CDR3: TGTGCCAGCAGTCCCCTAGCGGGTCGGAACACCGGGGAGCTGTTTTTT. Encoded protein: CASSPLAGRNTGELFF.

The chain uses TRBV19 and TRBJ2-7; D gene ambiguous. V lost 2 bases and J lost 6, with 11 bases in between. Germline CDR1 is LNHDA and CDR2 is SQIVND (reference sequence). This CDR3 region has 13 residues. In nucleotides, the CDR3 is TGTGCCAGTAGTATACTTCTCCCCGGCGAGCAGTACTTC. Encoded protein: CASSILLPGEQYF.

The chain combines TRBV6-2 or TRBV6-3 with TRBJ1-2; 8 nucleotides match TRBD1. Looked up from germline, CDR1 is MNHEY and CDR2 is SVGEGT. With V trimmed by 2 bases and J by 2 bases, 7 bases remained unmatched. The CDR3 is 16 amino acids. The CDR3 reads CASSYARQGRNYGYTF. In DNA form, the CDR3 reads TGTGCCAGCAGTTACGCGAGACAGGGGAGGAACTATGGCTACACCTTC.

The chain combines TRBV28 with TRBJ1-4; the D is unclear. The CDR3 is 12 residues long. V was pared by 2 bases and J by 9 bases, with 7 bases between. CDR1 is MDHEN, CDR2 SYDVKM, per germline. The CDR3 region is CASSLIAKKLFF. CDR3 nucleotides: TGTGCCAGCAGTTTAATAGCGAAAAAACTGTTTTTT.

J is TRBJ2-1 and V is TRBV19; the D is unclear. Trimming left V 1 base short and J 10 bases short, with 14 bases between. The CDR3 extends over 14 amino acids. Germline V gene data show CDR1 as LNHDA and CDR2 as SQIVND (reference sequence). This CDR3 is CASSIGTPAGEQFF. The DNA for the CDR3 is TGTGCCAGTAGTATAGGAACGCCCGCCGGGGAGCAGTTCTTC.

J is TRBJ2-7 and V is TRBV5-1, with 8 bases aligning to TRBD2. The germline CDR1 and CDR2 sequences are SGHRS and YFSETQ. This CDR3 has 15 amino acids. The V and J ends lost 5 bases and 1 base, in that order; junction bases with no gene match: 8. CDR3 nucleotides: TGCGCCAGCAGGCGGGACCGGGAGGGTTCCTACGAGCAGTACTTC. This encodes CASRRDREGSYEQYF.